This TCR beta chain was sequenced in a study of T cell responses to AZD1222 COVID-19 vaccine. Across the whole study: Second-dose schedules of about 4 or about 12 weeks were combined. Whole-study findings and limits: Mostly white British, mostly female donors; authors suggested clonal diversity may be underestimated. Baseline seropositivity characterized only a handful of AZD1222 recipients.

The method was immunoSEQ multiplex PCR; TCRdb's version includes in-frame clones alone and lacks a portion of them. The sample contains 87,000 or so clones, around 90% of which appear only once. Points on this clone: Its antigen remains unidentified.

Germline-derived CDR1 and CDR2 are KGHSH and LQKENI. The CDR3 covers 17 residues. V lost 2 bases, J lost 3 bases, and 19 bases lay in between. This TCR came from an adult in good health. This chain connects TRBV18 to TRBJ1-1, with D perhaps TRBD1 (5 bases). Sequencing was performed on peripheral blood, taken on day 0 of AZD1222 vaccination. Here the CDR3 DNA reads TGTGCCAGCTCACCAGCGTCCGGCGGGACGACAGACACTGAAGCTTTCTTT. This sequence encodes CASSPASGGTTDTEAFF.